This entry lists 26 T cell receptor beta chains sequenced from one sample in a study of human T cells and chemical hapten exposure (dated by TCRdb to about 2021). The library was obtained by RACE. The listed sequencing device is NextSeq 500. Clones were called with MiXCR by TCRdb after fastp trimmed the public reads at Q25, and only in-frame beta chains were retained. Duplicate CDR3 protein sequences are folded into a single record with the most common DNA and genes. The sample yields about 120,000 distinct CDR3 sequences; approximately 15% were counted once. The ten largest make up around 0.99% of the sample. The time point label, read with the paper, signifies: patch test 1, 2 weeks after DPC sensitization. The treatment or condition label for this specimen denotes: therapeutic diphenylcyclopropenone sensitization with weekly scalp DPC. Sample: whole blood, taken in connection with sensitization to the hapten diphenylcyclopropenone (DPC). The source of these receptors is a young man with alopecia areata. Some clones in this sample may be carry-over from other donors' samples.

This clonotype was counted between two and nine times. The gene calls are TRBV5-6 and TRBJ1-6, with D perhaps matching TRBD1 (5 bases). V lost 7 bases and J 9 bases, leaving 14 bases between the germline ends. Looked up from germline, CDR1 is SGHDT and CDR2 is YYEEEE. The CDR3 is 13 amino acids. CDR3 in DNA: TGTGCCAGCTCCCCATATGACAGTTCACCCCTCCACTTT. Translating it yields CASSPYDSSPLHF.

There are a few counts of this clonotype. V is TRBV12-3 or TRBV12-4 and J is TRBJ1-1; 9 nucleotides agree with TRBD1. CDR3 length: 16 amino acids. J gave up 1 base and V 6 bases, and 9 bases lay outside the gene matches. CDR3: CASRLGGTGPNTEAFF. DNA for the CDR3: TGTGCCAGCAGGCTAGGAGGGACAGGGCCGAACACTGAAGCTTTCTTT.

For the CDR3, the DNA is TGTGCCTCGAGGGACTTCTCCTACAATGAGCAGTTCTTC. This gives the protein CASRDFSYNEQFF. The chain carries TRBV27 and TRBJ2-1; D may be TRBD2 (6 bases). Germline CDR1 and CDR2: MNHEY and SMNVEV (reference sequence). The CDR3 loop spans 13 amino acids. V lost 11 bases and J 0 bases, leaving 11 bases between the germline ends.

This clonotype has more than one count but fewer than ten. This sequence joins TRBV10-1 and TRBJ2-2; D unresolved. The V gene's germline CDR1 is WNHNN and CDR2 SYGVQD (reference sequence). Between the trimmed V and J ends, which lost 8 bases and 3 bases, there was a span of 10 bases. This CDR3 is built from 13 residues. The CDR3 DNA reads as TGCGCCAGCGCCCGTGGGGACACCGGGGAGCTGTTTTTT. Its protein product is CASARGDTGELFF.

At least ten counts were recorded for this clonotype. The genes are TRBV29-1 and TRBJ2-6, with 7 nucleotides matching TRBD1. The trim removed 6 bases at V and 1 base at J, leaving 3 bases unmatched. Germline lookup yields CDR1 SQVTM and CDR2 ANQGSEA. The CDR3 has 14 residues. The CDR3 protein is CSVVTGSGANVLTF. CDR3 in DNA: TGCAGCGTCGTGACAGGGTCTGGGGCCAACGTCCTGACTTTC.

The gene calls are TRBV12-3 or TRBV12-4 and TRBJ2-4; either TRBD1 or TRBD2 may fit D (5 bases each). The V gene lost 4 bases and the J gene lost 9 bases, with 19 bases spanning the gap. The CDR3 has 15 amino acids. The CDR3 DNA reads TGTGCCAGCAGTTCCGACGGGGCACGAGGCGTCATTCAGTACTTC. It translates to CASSSDGARGVIQYF.

In this sample, this clonotype turned up a few times. J is TRBJ1-6 and V is TRBV7-2, with 11 bases aligning to TRBD1. The CDR3 contains 16 residues. The junction had 7 bases not matched to a gene; V was cut back by 2 bases and J by 10 bases. The germline gives CDR1 SGHTA, CDR2 FQGNSA. The CDR3 here is CASSLFPGQGDSPLHF. As DNA, the CDR3 is TGTGCCAGCAGCTTATTCCCGGGACAGGGGGACTCACCCCTCCACTTT.

This clonotype was seen only a few times. The chain has TRBV2 and TRBJ2-1; possible D gene TRBD1, 6 bases. Trimming removed 5 bases from V and 5 bases from J, with 16 bases in between. CDR3 length: 15 residues. In germline, CDR1 is SNHLY, CDR2 FYNNEI. CDR3 DNA sequence: TGTGCCAGCAGTTCGAGACCCCACAGGGACAATGAGCAGTTCTTC. Translation: CASSSRPHRDNEQFF.

This chain links TRBV19 with TRBJ1-5; D remains ambiguous. V was cut by 6 bases and J by 9 bases, with 12 bases left in between. Germline-derived CDR1 and CDR2 are LNHDA and SQIVND (reference sequence). CDR3 size: 12 residues. The DNA for the CDR3 is TGTGCCAGTAGAGGGTTTTTAGGGCCCCAGCATTTT. Translating gives CASRGFLGPQHF.

This clonotype came up a few times. The gene calls are TRBV6-2 or TRBV6-3 and TRBJ1-5, with D perhaps TRBD1 (5 bases). CDR1 is MNHEY, CDR2 SVGEGT, per germline. Trimming cost V 5 bases and J 2 bases, with 13 bases left between them. The CDR3 totals 15 residues. CDR3 in amino acids: CASSGTQEGNQPQHF. The CDR3 DNA reads TGTGCCAGCAGTGGGACGCAGGAGGGCAATCAGCCCCAGCATTTT.

The chain carries TRBV11-2 and TRBJ2-6; D might be TRBD2 (6 bases). V lost 2 bases and J 1 base, leaving 15 bases between the germline ends. The CDR3 has 18 residues. In germline, CDR1 is SGHAT, CDR2 FQNNGV. The CDR3 DNA sequence: TGTGCCAGCAGCTTATATGGCGGGGCGGCTTCTGGGGCCAACGTCCTGACTTTC. The encoded protein is CASSLYGGAASGANVLTF. The whole variable domain, filled in from reference TRBV11-2 and TRBJ2-6, reads EAGVAQSPRYKIIEKRQSVAFWCNPISGHATLYWYQQILGQGPKLLIQFQNNGVVDDSQLPKDRFSAERLKGVDSTLKIQPAKLEDSAVYLCASSLYGGAASGANVLTFGAGSRLTVL.

This clonotype was detected a few times. The J gene is TRBJ2-3, the V gene TRBV11-2; 10 bases match TRBD1. J lost 4 bases, V lost 3 bases, and 7 bases had no gene match. The CDR3 length is 16 residues. Germline values: CDR1 SGHAT, CDR2 FQNNGV. The CDR3 region has the DNA TGTGCCAGCAGCTTGACAGGGGGCGCGGTCCCAGATACGCAGTATTTT. Amino acid sequence: CASSLTGGAVPDTQYF. The complete variable domain, with remaining parts taken from reference TRBV11-2 and TRBJ2-3, reads EAGVAQSPRYKIIEKRQSVAFWCNPISGHATLYWYQQILGQGPKLLIQFQNNGVVDDSQLPKDRFSAERLKGVDSTLKIQPAKLEDSAVYLCASSLTGGAVPDTQYFGPGTRLTVL.

The rearrangement uses TRBV11-2 and TRBJ2-5; D perhaps matches TRBD1 (5 bases). Trimming left V 5 bases short and J 1 base short, with 8 bases between. The V gene's germline CDR1 is SGHAT and CDR2 FQNNGV. The CDR3 runs 13 residues. The CDR3 sequence: CASSQGSQETQYF. CDR3 DNA sequence: TGTGCCAGCAGCCAGGGATCCCAAGAGACCCAGTACTTC.

The gene calls are TRBV4-1 and TRBJ2-6; D call uncertain. The CDR3 loop spans 19 amino acids. The V gene's germline CDR1 is MGHRA and CDR2 YSYEKL. Between the trimmed V and J ends, which lost 2 bases and 0 bases, there was a span of 17 bases. CDR3 amino acids: CASSQTPERYSSGANVLTF. CDR3 DNA sequence: TGCGCCAGCAGCCAAACGCCCGAACGGTACTCCTCTGGGGCCAACGTCCTGACTTTC.

The chain uses TRBV7-6 and TRBJ2-7; D remains ambiguous. This CDR3 comprises 14 residues. V was pared by 0 bases and J by 0 bases, with 6 bases between. Looked up from germline, CDR1 is SGHVS and CDR2 is FNYEAQ. CDR3 in DNA: TGTGCCAGCAGCTTAGCGCATGGCTCCTACGAGCAGTACGTC. Translating gives CASSLAHGSYEQYV.

This clonotype was detected many times. V gene TRBV29-1 combines with J gene TRBJ1-1; D not resolved. There are 10 residues in the CDR3. Looked up from germline, CDR1 is SQVTM and CDR2 is ANQGSEA. The V end was cut by 4 bases, the J end by 3 bases, with 3 bases between. The CDR3 spells CSVVDTEAFF. In DNA form, the CDR3 reads TGCAGCGTTGTGGACACTGAAGCTTTCTTT.

V gene TRBV5-1 combines with J gene TRBJ2-2; D unclear. Germline V gene data show CDR1 as SGHRS and CDR2 as YFSETQ. The CDR3 contains 11 residues. V lost 5 bases and J lost 6, with 5 bases in between. CDR3 loop: CASRGSGELFF. DNA for the CDR3: TGCGCCAGCAGAGGATCCGGGGAGCTGTTTTTT.

Points on this clonotype: This may come from a read error, since a much larger clone is one base off. The rearrangement links TRBV19 to TRBJ1-4; D might be TRBD1 (6 bases). Germline CDR1 LNHDA, CDR2 SQIVND (reference sequence). V lost 3 bases and J lost 5, with 13 bases in between. CDR3 size: 15 residues. The CDR3 region has the DNA TGTGCCAGTAGTATGTGGACAGCTGGGAATGAAAAACTGTTTTTT. Translating gives CASSMWTAGNEKLFF.

The chain combines TRBV7-2 with TRBJ2-5; D possibly matches TRBD1 or TRBD2 (5 bases each). Germline V CDR1 and CDR2: SGHTA, FQGNSA. Trimming took off 1 base at V and 5 bases at J, with 23 bases between the two ends. The CDR3 is made up of 18 amino acids. The DNA for the CDR3 is TGTGCCAGCAGCTTAGTGGGCCCCCCCGGGGCCCTACGGGAGACCCAGTACTTC. It yields the protein CASSLVGPPGALRETQYF.

This clonotype was observed a few times. This chain uses TRBV27 with TRBJ1-3; TRBD1 might be the D (5 bases). The CDR3 runs to 16 residues. Germline V lookup: CDR1 MNHEY, CDR2 SMNVEV (reference sequence). Between the trimmed V and J ends, which lost 5 bases and 0 bases, there was a span of 14 bases. The CDR3 spells CASSERRASSGNTIYF. CDR3 DNA: TGTGCCAGCAGTGAACGCAGGGCTAGCTCTGGAAACACCATATATTTT.

In nucleotides, the CDR3 is TGCGCCAGCAGCTTGGCCCTAGGATCACCCCTCCACTTT. Amino acid sequence: CASSLALGSPLHF. V gene TRBV5-1 combines with J gene TRBJ1-6, with unresolved D. The CDR3 extends over 13 amino acids. Germline V gives CDR1 SGHRS, CDR2 YFSETQ. Deletions cut 0 bases from V and 10 bases from J, with 8 bases between.

V usage is TRBV7-9 and J usage is TRBJ1-1; D not resolved. The CDR3 is 12 amino acids. Trimming took 7 bases from V and 5 from J, leaving 11 bases between them. Germline assignment: CDR1 SEHNR and CDR2 FQNEAQ (reference sequence). This CDR3 is CASTNIRTEAFF. CDR3 sequence (DNA): TGTGCCAGCACCAACATTCGGACTGAAGCTTTCTTT.

In this sample, this clonotype turned up a few times. J is TRBJ2-1 and V is TRBV19; possible D gene TRBD1, 6 bases. CDR3 length: 14 residues. Trimming took 4 bases from V and 8 from J, leaving 15 bases between them. The V gene's germline CDR1 is LNHDA and CDR2 SQIVND (reference sequence). The DNA of the CDR3 is TGTGCCAGTAGTACCATAACAGGGAGCGATGAGCAGTTCTTC. This encodes CASSTITGSDEQFF.

The J gene is TRBJ2-3, the V gene TRBV19, with a possible D match to TRBD1 (5 bases). Trimming shortened V by 3 bases and J by 6 bases, and 16 bases separated the two germline ends. This CDR3 contains 15 residues. CDR1 is LNHDA, CDR2 SQIVND, per germline (reference sequence). Here the CDR3 DNA reads TGTGCCAGTAGTATTAACGCAGAAGGGGCTGATACGCAGTATTTT. Translated, it gives CASSINAEGADTQYF.

As for this clonotype: One junction end disagrees with the germline gene, perhaps due to a read error. This sequence joins TRBV28 and TRBJ1-5; D is ambiguous. The CDR3 loop spans 14 amino acids. The germline V gene encodes CDR1 MDHEN and CDR2 SYDVKM. This chain's CDR3 is CASSFFSSNQPQHF. The DNA of the CDR3 is TGTGCCAGCAGTTTTTTCTCAAGCAATCAGCCCCAGCATTTC.

As for this clonotype: The conserved phenylalanine or tryptophan normally closing the CDR3 is absent here, so this likely arose from a read error. The chain has TRBV5-1 and TRBJ1-1; a possible D gene is TRBD1 (6 bases). Trimming left V 0 bases short and J 7 bases short, with 16 bases between. CDR3 length equals 15 residues. The V gene's germline CDR1 is SGHRS and CDR2 YFSETQ. CDR3 sequence (DNA): TGCGCCAGCAGCTTGGCCTACAGGACAGAGGGTGAAGCTTTCCTT. It encodes CASSLAYRTEGEAFL.